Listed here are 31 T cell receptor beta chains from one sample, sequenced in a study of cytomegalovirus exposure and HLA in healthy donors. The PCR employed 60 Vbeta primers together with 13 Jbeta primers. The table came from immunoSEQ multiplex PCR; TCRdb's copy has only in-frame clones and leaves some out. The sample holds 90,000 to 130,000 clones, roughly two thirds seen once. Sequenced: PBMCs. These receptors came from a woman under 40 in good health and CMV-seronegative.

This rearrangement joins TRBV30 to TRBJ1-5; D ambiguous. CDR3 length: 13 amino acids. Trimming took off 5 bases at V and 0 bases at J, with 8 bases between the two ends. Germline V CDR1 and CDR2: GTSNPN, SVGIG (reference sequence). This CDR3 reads CAWGGSSNQPQHF. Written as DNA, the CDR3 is TGTGCCTGGGGAGGGAGTAGCAATCAGCCCCAGCATTTT.

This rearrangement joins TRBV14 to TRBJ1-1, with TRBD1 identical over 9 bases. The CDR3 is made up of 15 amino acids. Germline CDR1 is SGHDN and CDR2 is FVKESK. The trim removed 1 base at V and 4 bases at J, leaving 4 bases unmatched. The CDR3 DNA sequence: TGTGCCAGCAGCCAAGCGGGACAGGGCCTCACTGAAGCTTTCTTT. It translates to CASSQAGQGLTEAFF.

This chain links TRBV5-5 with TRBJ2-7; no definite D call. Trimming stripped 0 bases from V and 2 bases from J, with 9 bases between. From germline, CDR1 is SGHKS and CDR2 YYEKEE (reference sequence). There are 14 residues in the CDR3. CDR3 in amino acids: CASSLGGNPYEQYF. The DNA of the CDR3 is TGTGCCAGCAGCTTGGGCGGTAACCCCTACGAGCAGTACTTC. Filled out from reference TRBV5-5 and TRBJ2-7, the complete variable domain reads DAGVTQSPTHLIKTRGQQVTLRCSPISGHKSVSWYQQVLGQGPQFIFQYYEKEERGRGNFPDRFSARQFPNYSSELNVNALLLGDSALYLCASSLGGNPYEQYFGPGTRLTVT.

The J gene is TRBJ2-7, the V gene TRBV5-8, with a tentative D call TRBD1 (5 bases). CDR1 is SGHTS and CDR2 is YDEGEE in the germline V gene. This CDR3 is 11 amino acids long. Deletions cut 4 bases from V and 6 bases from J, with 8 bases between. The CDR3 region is CASSPGFEQYF. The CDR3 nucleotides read TGTGCCAGCAGCCCAGGGTTCGAGCAGTACTTC.

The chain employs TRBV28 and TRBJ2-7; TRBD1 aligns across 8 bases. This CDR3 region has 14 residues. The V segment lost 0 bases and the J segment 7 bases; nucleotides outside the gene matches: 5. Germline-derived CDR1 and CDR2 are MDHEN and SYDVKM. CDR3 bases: TGTGCCAGCAGTTTATGGACAGGGGTGGAAGAGCAGTACTTC. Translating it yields CASSLWTGVEEQYF.

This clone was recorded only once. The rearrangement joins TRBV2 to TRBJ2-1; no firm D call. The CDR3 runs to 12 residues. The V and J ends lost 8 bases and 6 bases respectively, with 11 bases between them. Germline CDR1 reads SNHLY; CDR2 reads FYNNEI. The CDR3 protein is CASDTDLNEQFF. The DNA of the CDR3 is TGTGCCAGCGACACAGATCTCAATGAGCAGTTCTTC.

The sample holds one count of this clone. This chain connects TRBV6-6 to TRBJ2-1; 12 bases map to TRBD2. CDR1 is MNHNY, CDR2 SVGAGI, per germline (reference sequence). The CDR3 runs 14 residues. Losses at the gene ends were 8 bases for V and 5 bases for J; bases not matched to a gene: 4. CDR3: CASATSGGHNEQFF. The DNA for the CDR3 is TGTGCCAGCGCGACTAGCGGGGGCCACAATGAGCAGTTCTTC.

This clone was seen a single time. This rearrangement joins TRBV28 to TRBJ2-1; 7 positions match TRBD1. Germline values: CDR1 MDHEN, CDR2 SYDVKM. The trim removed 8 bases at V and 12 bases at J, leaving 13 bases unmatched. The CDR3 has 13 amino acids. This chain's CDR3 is CASGQVSPGAQFF. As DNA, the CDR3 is TGTGCCAGCGGACAGGTGTCCCCCGGCGCGCAGTTCTTC.

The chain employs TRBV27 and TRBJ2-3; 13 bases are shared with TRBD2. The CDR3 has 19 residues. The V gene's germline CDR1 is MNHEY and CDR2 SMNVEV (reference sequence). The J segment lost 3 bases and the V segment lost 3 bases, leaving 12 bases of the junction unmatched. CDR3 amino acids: CASSFLGLAGVGATDTQYF. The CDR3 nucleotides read TGTGCCAGCAGTTTCCTCGGACTAGCGGGAGTGGGGGCTACAGATACGCAGTATTTT.

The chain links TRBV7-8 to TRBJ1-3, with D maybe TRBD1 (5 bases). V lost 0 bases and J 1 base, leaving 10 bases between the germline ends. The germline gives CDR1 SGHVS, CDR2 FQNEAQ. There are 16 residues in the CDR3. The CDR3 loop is CASSLARGRSGNTIYF. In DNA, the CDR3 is TGTGCCAGCAGCTTAGCGCGGGGGAGATCTGGAAACACCATATATTTT.

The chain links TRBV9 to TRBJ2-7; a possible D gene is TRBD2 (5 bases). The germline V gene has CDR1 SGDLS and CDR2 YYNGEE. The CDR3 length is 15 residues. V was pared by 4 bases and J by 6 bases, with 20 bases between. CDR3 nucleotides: TGTGCCAGCAGCCCAGAGGTCCATCACGAGGGCGAGCAGTACTTC. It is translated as CASSPEVHHEGEQYF.

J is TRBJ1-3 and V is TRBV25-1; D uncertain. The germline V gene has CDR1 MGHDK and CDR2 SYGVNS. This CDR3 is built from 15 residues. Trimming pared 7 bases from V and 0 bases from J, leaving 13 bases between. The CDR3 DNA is TGTGCCAGCACCAACGACCGGAGCTCTGGAAACACCATATATTTT. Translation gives CASTNDRSSGNTIYF.

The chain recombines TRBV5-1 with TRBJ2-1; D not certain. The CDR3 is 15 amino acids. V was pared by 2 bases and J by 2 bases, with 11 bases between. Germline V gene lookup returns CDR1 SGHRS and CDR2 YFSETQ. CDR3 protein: CASSFGENTYNEQFF. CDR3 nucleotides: TGCGCCAGCAGCTTCGGTGAGAATACCTACAATGAGCAGTTCTTC.

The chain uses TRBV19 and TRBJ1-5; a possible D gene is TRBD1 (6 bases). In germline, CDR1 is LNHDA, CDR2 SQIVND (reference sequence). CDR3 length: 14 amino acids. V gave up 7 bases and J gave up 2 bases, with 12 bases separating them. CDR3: CASTLRQGNQPQHF. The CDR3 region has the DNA TGTGCCAGTACCCTTAGACAGGGCAATCAGCCCCAGCATTTT.

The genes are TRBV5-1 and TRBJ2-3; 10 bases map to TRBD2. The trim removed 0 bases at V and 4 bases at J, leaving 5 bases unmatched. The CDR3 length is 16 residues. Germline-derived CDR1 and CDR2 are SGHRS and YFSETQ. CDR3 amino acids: CASSLGSSGSADTQYF. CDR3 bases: TGCGCCAGCAGCTTGGGATCTAGCGGGAGTGCAGATACGCAGTATTTT.

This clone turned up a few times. CDR3 DNA: TGCGCCAGCAGCCAAGATCGACTAGCGCAGAACACCGGGGAGCTGTTTTTT. Protein: CASSQDRLAQNTGELFF. This rearrangement joins TRBV4-1 to TRBJ2-2; 8 bases are shared with TRBD2. Germline assignment: CDR1 MGHRA and CDR2 YSYEKL. The CDR3 is made up of 17 amino acids. V trimming: 0 bases; J trimming: 1 base; junction bases outside the gene matches: 4.

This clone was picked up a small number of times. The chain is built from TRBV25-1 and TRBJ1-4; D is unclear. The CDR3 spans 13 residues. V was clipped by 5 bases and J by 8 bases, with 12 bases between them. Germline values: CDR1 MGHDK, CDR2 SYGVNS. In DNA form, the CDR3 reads TGTGCCAGCAGTCTGTGGACTGCGGAAAAACTGTTTTTT. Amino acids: CASSLWTAEKLFF.

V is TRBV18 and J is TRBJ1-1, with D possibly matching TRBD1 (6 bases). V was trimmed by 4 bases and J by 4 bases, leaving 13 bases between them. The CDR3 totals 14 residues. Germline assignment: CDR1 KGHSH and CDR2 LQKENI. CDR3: CASSLGRGGTEAFF. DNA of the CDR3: TGTGCCAGCTCACTGGGCAGGGGTGGCACTGAAGCTTTCTTT.

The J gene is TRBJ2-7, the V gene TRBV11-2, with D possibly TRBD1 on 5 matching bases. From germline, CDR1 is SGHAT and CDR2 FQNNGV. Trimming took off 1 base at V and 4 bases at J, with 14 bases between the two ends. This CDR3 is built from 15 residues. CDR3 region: CASSLVSGAQYEQYF. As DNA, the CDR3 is TGTGCCAGCAGCTTAGTATCTGGGGCTCAATACGAGCAGTACTTC. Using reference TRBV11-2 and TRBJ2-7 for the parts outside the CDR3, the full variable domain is EAGVAQSPRYKIIEKRQSVAFWCNPISGHATLYWYQQILGQGPKLLIQFQNNGVVDDSQLPKDRFSAERLKGVDSTLKIQPAKLEDSAVYLCASSLVSGAQYEQYFGPGTRLTVT.

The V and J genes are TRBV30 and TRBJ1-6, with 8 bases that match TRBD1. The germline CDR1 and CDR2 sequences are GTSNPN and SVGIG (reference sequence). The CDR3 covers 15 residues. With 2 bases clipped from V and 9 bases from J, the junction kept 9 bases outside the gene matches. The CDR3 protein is CAWSSWGTGGSPLHF. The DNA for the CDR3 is TGTGCCTGGAGTTCCTGGGGTACAGGGGGTTCACCCCTCCACTTT.

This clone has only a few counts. For the CDR3, the DNA is TGTGCCAGCAGCCCTCGTCCGGGACAGGGAGATTACGAGCAGTACTTC. Translated, it gives CASSPRPGQGDYEQYF. The chain combines TRBV28 with TRBJ2-7, with TRBD1 matching 9 bases. J lost 4 bases, V lost 6 bases, and 13 bases had no gene match. In germline, CDR1 is MDHEN, CDR2 SYDVKM. The CDR3 length is 16 residues.

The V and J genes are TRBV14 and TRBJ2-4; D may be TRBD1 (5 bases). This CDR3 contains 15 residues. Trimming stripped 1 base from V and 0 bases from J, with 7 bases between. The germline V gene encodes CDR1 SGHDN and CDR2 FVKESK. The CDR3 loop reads CASSQGGIAKNIQYF. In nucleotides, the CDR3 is TGTGCCAGCAGCCAAGGGGGCATAGCCAAAAACATTCAGTACTTC.

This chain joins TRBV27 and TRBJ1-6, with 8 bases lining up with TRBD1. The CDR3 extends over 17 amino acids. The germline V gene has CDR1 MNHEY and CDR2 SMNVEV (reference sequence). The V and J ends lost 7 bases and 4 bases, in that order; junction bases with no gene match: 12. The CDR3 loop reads CASTLTRGRGYNSPLHF. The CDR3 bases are TGTGCCAGCACTTTGACCAGGGGGCGAGGATATAATTCACCCCTCCACTTT.

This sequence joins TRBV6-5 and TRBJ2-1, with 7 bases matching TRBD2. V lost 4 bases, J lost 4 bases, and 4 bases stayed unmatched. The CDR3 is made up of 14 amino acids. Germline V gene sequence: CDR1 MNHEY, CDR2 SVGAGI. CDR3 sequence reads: CASSWAGEYNEQFF. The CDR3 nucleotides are TGTGCCAGCAGTTGGGCGGGAGAGTACAATGAGCAGTTCTTC.

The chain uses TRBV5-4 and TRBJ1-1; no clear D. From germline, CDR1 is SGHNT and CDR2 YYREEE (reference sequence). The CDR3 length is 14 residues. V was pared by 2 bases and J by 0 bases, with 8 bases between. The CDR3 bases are TGTGCCAGCAGCTTCAAGCCGATGAACACTGAAGCTTTCTTT. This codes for CASSFKPMNTEAFF.

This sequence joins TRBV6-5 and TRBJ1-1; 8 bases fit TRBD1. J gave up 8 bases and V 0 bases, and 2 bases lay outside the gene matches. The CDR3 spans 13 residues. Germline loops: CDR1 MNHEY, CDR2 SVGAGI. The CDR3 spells CASSYSGQEEAFF. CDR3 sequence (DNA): TGTGCCAGCAGTTACTCGGGACAGGAAGAAGCTTTCTTT.

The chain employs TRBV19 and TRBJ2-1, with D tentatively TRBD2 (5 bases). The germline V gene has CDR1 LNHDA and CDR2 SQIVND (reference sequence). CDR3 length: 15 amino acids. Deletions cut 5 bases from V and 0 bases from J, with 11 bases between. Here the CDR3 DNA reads TGTGCCAGTAGTCTAGCTACGAGCTCCTACAATGAGCAGTTCTTC. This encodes CASSLATSSYNEQFF.

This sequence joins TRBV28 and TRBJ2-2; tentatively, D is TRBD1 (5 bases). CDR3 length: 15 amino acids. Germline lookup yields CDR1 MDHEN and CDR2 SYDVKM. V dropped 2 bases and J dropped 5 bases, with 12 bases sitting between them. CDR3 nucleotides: TGTGCCAGCAGTTTAGGGTCAGGGCGAACCGGGGAGCTGTTTTTT. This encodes CASSLGSGRTGELFF.

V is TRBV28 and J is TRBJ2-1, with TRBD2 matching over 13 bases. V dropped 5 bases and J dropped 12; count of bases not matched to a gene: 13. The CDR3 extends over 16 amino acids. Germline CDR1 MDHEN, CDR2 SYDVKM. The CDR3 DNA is TGTGCCAGCAGTCTCACGACTAGCGGGAGGTCCCGGGTGCAGTTCTTC. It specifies CASSLTTSGRSRVQFF.

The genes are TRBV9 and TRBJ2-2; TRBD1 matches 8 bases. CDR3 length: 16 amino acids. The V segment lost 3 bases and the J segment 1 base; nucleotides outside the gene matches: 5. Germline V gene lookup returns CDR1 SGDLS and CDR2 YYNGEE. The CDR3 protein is CASSGQTGENTGELFF. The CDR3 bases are TGTGCCAGCAGCGGCCAGACAGGGGAGAACACCGGGGAGCTGTTTTTT. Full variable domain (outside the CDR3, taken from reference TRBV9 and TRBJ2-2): DSGVTQTPKHLITATGQRVTLRCSPRSGDLSVYWYQQSLDQGLQFLIQYYNGEERAKGNILERFSAQQFPDLHSELNLSSLELGDSALYFCASSGQTGENTGELFFGEGSRLTVL.

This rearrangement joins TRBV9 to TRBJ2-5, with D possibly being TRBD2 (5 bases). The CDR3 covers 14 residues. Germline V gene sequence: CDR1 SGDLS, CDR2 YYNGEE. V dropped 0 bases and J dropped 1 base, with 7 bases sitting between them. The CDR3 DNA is TGTGCCAGCAGCGTAGGGCGGGCCCAAGAGACCCAGTACTTC. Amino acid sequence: CASSVGRAQETQYF.